This TCR beta chain was found in a study of esophageal squamous cell carcinoma under preoperative chemotherapy. About the study: TCR repertoires were profiled from both peripheral blood T cells and tumor-infiltrating lymphocytes.

Study results and caveats: Abundant clones tended to shrink rather than expand after paclitaxel-nedaplatin.

Specified time point: after preoperative PTX-NDP chemotherapy. This CDR3 has 17 residues. For this clonotype: Its specificity is not known. Compared with germline, one end of the junction differs, possibly owing to a read error.

A single record per CDR3 protein comes from TCRdb applying MiXCR to the PCR reads. The sample records fewer than 20,000 distinct CDR3 sequences, 46% being singletons. The sample was gathered from a patient given preoperative chemotherapy. V usage is TRBV12-3 or TRBV12-4 and J usage is TRBJ2-3; the D call may be TRBD1 or TRBD2 (6 bases each). This clonotype was sampled from a human donor with esophageal squamous cell carcinoma. The donor label of this sample is uncertain. CDR3 sequence: CASSAGPGGRNPDTQYF. CDR3 DNA: TGTGCCAGCAGTGCGGGGCCCGGGGGCCGCAATCCAGATACGCAGTACTTT.